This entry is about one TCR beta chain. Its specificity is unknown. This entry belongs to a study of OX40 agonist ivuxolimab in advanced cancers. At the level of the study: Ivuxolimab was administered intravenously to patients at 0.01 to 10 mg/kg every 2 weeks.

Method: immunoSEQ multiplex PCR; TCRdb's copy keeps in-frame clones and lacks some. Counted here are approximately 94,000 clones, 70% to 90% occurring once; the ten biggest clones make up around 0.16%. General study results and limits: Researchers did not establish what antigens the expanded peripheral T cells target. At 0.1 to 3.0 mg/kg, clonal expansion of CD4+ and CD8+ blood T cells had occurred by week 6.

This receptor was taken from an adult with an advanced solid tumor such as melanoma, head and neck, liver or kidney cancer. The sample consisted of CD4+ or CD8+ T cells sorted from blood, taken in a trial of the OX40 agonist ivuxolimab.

CDR3 sequence: CAWSPRLDTQYF. CDR3 bases: TGTGCCTGGAGCCCTCGTTTAGACACGCAGTATTTT. The gene calls are TRBV30 and TRBJ2-3; no clear D gene. V lost 3 bases and J 9 bases, leaving 13 bases between the germline ends. CDR1 and CDR2 (germline): GTSNPN, SVGIG (reference sequence). CDR3 length equals 12 residues.